The clone carrying this TCR beta chain was observed a single time. The data originate from a study of blood T cell repertoires in COVID-19. Overall study: Samples came from the United States, Italy and Spain, spanning acute and convalescent COVID-19. Sources were T cells, B-cell-depleted T cells, or PBMCs; the material itself was cDNA or gDNA.

The repertoire was sequenced with immunoSEQ multiplex PCR; TCRdb's copy has only in-frame clones and lacks some. The data show some 130,000 clones, 84% seen once. From germline, CDR1 is SGDLS and CDR2 YYNGEE. The length of the CDR3 is 13 residues. The ends were cut back, 3 bases at V and 2 bases at J, with 8 bases in the middle. The chain is built from TRBV9 and TRBJ1-1, with D possibly being TRBD1 (6 bases). The sample comprised peripheral blood. This clonotype was sampled from a man aged 55 to 69 with acute or convalescent COVID-19. CDR3 loop: CASSGTANTEAFF. CDR3 coding DNA: TGTGCCAGCAGCGGGACAGCCAACACTGAAGCTTTCTTT.